This T cell receptor beta chain derives from a study of technical replicates of blood from a handful of donors. The trim removed 4 bases at V and 4 bases at J, leaving 7 bases unmatched. CDR1 is SGHNT and CDR2 is YYREEE in the germline V gene (reference sequence). The CDR3 consists of 16 residues. This clone has a single count. Data came from immunoSEQ multiplex PCR; TCRdb stores just in-frame clones and leaves some out. Altogether some 57,000 clones are present, roughly 90% being singletons, with the ten largest covering approximately 5%. V and J are TRBV5-4 and TRBJ2-5, with 13 bases fitting TRBD2. Sequenced: PBMCs. This receptor was taken from a human donor in good health. Some clones in this sample may be carry-over from other donors' samples. CDR3 nucleotides: TGTGCCAGCAGCCGACTGGGACTAGCGGGAATAGAGACCCAGTACTTC. Amino acids: CASSRLGLAGIETQYF.